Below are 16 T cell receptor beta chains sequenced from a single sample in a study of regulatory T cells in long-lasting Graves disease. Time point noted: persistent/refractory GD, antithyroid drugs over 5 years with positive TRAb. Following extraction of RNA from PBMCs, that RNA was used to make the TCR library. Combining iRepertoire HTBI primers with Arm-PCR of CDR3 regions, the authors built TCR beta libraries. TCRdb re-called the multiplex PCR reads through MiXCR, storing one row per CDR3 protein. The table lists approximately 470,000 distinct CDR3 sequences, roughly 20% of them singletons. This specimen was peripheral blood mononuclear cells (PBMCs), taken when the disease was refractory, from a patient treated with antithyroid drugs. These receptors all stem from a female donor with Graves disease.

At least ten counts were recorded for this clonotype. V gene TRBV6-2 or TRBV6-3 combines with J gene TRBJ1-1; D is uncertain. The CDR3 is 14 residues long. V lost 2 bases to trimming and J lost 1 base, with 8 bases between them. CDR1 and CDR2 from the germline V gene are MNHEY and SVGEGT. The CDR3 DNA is TGTGCCAGCAGTTACCTTCCCGGGAACACTGAAGCTTTCTTT. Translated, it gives CASSYLPGNTEAFF.

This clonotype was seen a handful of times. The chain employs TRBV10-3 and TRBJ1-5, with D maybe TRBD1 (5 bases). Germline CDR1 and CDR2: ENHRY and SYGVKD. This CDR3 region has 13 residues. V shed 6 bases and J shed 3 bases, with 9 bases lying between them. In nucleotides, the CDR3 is TGTGCCATCAGCGGGGGACCCAATCAGCCCCAGCATTTT. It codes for CAISGGPNQPQHF.

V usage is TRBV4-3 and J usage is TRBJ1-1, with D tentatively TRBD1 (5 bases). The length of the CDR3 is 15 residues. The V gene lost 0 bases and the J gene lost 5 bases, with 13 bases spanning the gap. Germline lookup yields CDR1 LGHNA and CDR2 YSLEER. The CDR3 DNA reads TGCGCCAGCAGCCAAGAAGCGGGGGTGGGAACTGAAGCTTTCTTT. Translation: CASSQEAGVGTEAFF.

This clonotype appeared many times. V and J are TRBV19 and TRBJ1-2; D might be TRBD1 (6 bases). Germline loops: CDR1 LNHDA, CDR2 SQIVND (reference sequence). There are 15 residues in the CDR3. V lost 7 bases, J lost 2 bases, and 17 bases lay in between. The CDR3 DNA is TGTGCCAGTACCCCACGAGACAGGTGGAACTATGGCTACACCTTC. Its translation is CASTPRDRWNYGYTF. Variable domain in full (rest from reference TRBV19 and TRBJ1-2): DGGITQSPKYLFRKEGQNVTLSCEQNLNHDAMYWYRQDPGQGLRLIYYSQIVNDFQKGDIAEGYSVSREKKESFPLTVTSAQKNPTAFYLCASTPRDRWNYGYTFGSGTRLTVV.

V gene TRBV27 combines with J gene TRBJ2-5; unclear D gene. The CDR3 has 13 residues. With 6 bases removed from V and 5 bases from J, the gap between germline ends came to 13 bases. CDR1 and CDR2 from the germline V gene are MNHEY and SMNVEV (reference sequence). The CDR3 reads CASSLQDGETQYF. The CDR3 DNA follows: TGTGCCAGCAGCCTTCAAGACGGGGAGACCCAGTACTTC.

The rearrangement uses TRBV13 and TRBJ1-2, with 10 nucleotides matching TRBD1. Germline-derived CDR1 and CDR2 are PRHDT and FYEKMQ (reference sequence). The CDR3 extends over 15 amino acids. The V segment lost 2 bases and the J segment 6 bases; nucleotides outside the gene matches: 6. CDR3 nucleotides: TGTGCCAGCAGCTTAATTGACAGGGGGCTGGATGGCTACACCTTC. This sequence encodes CASSLIDRGLDGYTF.

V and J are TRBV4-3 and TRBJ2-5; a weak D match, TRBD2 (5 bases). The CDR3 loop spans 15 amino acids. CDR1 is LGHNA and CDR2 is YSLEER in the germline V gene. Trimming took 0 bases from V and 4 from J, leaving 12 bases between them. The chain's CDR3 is CASSQDHGRGETQYF. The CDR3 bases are TGCGCCAGCAGCCAAGATCACGGCCGGGGAGAGACCCAGTACTTC.

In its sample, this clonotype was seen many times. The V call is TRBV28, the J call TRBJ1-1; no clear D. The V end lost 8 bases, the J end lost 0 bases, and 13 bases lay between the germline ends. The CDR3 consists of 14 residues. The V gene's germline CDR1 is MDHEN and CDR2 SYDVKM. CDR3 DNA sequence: TGTGCCAGCTTTAGCCCCAAATTGAACACTGAAGCTTTCTTT. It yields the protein CASFSPKLNTEAFF.

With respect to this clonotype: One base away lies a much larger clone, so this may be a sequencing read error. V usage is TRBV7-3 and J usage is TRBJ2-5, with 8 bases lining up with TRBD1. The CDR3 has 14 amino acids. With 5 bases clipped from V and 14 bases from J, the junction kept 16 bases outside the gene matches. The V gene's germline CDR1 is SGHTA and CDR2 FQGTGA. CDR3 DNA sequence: TGTGCCAGCAGCGTGCCGGGACAGGAGTATGGTTCTTACTTC. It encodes CASSVPGQEYGSYF. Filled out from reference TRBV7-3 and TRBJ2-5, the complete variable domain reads GAGVSQTPSNKVTEKGKYVELRCDPISGHTALYWYRQSLGQGPEFLIYFQGTGAADDSGLPNDRFFAVRPEGSVSTLKIQRTERGDSAVYLCASSVPGQEYGSYFGPGTRLLVL.

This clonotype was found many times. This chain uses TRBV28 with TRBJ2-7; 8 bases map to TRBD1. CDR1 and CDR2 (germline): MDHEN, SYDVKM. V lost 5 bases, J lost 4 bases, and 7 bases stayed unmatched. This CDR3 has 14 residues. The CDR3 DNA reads TGTGCCAGCAGTCCCCAGGGGGCTACTTACGAGCAGTACTTC. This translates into CASSPQGATYEQYF. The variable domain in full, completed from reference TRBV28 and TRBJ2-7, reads DVKVTQSSRYLVKRTGEKVFLECVQDMDHENMFWYRQDPGLGLRLIYFSYDVKMKEKGDIPEGYSVSREKKERFSLILESASTNQTSMYLCASSPQGATYEQYFGPGTRLTVT.

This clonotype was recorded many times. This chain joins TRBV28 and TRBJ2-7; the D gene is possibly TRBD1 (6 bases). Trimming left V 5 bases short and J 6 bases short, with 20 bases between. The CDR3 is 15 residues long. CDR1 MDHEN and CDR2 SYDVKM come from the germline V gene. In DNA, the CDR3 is TGTGCCAGCAGTCCCTCCAGGGGCATCTTCGTCGAGCAGTACTTC. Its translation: CASSPSRGIFVEQYF.

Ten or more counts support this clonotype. In nucleotides, the CDR3 is TGTGCCAGCAGGCCTAGGACTAGCGGGAGATTTTACGAGCAGTACTTC. This translates into CASRPRTSGRFYEQYF. The chain recombines TRBV7-8 with TRBJ2-7; 13 positions match TRBD2. V lost 6 bases and J lost 4; bases outside the gene matches: 9. Germline V gives CDR1 SGHVS, CDR2 FQNEAQ. The CDR3 extends over 16 amino acids.

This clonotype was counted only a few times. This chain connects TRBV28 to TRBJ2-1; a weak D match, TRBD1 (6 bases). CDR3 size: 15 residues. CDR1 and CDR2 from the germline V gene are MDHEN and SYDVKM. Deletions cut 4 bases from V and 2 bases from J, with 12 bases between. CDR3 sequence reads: CASSSLEGAYNEQFF. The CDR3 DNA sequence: TGTGCCAGCAGTTCCCTCGAGGGGGCCTACAATGAGCAGTTCTTC.

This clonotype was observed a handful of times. CDR3 residues: CASRGIRGANYGYTF. CDR3 DNA sequence: TGTGCCAGCAGGGGAATCAGGGGAGCTAACTATGGCTACACCTTC. The chain carries TRBV6-2 or TRBV6-3 and TRBJ1-2; tentatively, D is TRBD1 (6 bases). CDR3 length: 15 residues. Trimming took off 6 bases at V and 0 bases at J, with 14 bases between the two ends. Germline V gene sequence: CDR1 MNHEY, CDR2 SVGEGT.

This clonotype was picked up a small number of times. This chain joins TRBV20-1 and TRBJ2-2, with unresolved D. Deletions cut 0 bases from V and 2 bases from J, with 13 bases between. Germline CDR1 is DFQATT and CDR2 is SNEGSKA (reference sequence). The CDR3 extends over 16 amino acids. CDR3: CSARDLRGTNTGELFF. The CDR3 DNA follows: TGCAGTGCTAGAGATCTTCGCGGTACAAACACCGGGGAGCTGTTTTTT.

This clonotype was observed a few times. The CDR3 spells CASSISYQPQHF. The CDR3 DNA follows: TGTGCCAGTAGTATCTCTTATCAGCCCCAGCATTTT. The chain is built from TRBV19 and TRBJ1-5; D unresolved. V lost 3 bases and J lost 5, with 5 bases in between. Germline V gene data show CDR1 as LNHDA and CDR2 as SQIVND (reference sequence). The CDR3 contains 12 residues.